This TCR beta chain emerged from a study of early stage breast cancer tumors. Sequencing was performed with immunoSEQ multiplex PCR; in TCRdb, only in-frame clones are kept and a portion is missing. The sample carries roughly 58,000 clones, around nine tenths recorded once. The CDR3 is 14 residues long. Germline-derived CDR1 and CDR2 are GTSNPN and SVGIG (reference sequence). V shed 2 bases, J shed 5 bases, and the junction held 8 bases outside the gene matches. The gene calls are TRBV30 and TRBJ2-7; 8 positions match TRBD2. This clonotype was sampled from a person aged 70 to 85 with breast cancer. The source material was blood. DNA for the CDR3: TGTGCCTGGAGTTATGGACTAGCCGGGGACGAGCAGTACTTC. Translated, it gives CAWSYGLAGDEQYF.